Shown below are 9 T cell receptor beta chains from a single sample sequenced in a study of blood T cell repertoires in COVID-19. Profiling relied on immunoSEQ multiplex PCR, and the TCRdb table lists in-frame clones only, not all of them. The table includes some 200,000 clones, around four fifths detected once. The sequenced sample was peripheral blood. The receptors shown here come from a woman aged 60-75 years who had recovered from COVID-19.

About this clone: Distinct nucleotide sequences in the sample also encode this CDR3. V gene TRBV7-2 combines with J gene TRBJ2-7; 7 positions agree with TRBD1. The CDR3 is 13 residues long. Looked up from germline, CDR1 is SGHTA and CDR2 is FQGNSA. V lost 4 bases, J lost 6 bases, and 6 bases stayed unmatched. The chain's CDR3 is CASSSDRVGEQYF. The DNA of the CDR3 is TGTGCCAGCAGCTCAGACAGGGTGGGCGAGCAGTACTTC.

This clone was detected only a few times. The chain uses TRBV2 and TRBJ1-1, with D possibly TRBD1 on 5 matching bases. V lost 6 bases and J lost 0, with 11 bases in between. Germline V gene data show CDR1 as SNHLY and CDR2 as FYNNEI. The CDR3 extends over 14 amino acids. CDR3 protein: CASSPMGLNTEAFF. DNA of the CDR3: TGTGCCAGCAGCCCGATGGGGCTGAACACTGAAGCTTTCTTT.

The chain is built from TRBV9 and TRBJ2-2, with TRBD1 as a possible D gene (5 bases). Germline CDR1 reads SGDLS; CDR2 reads YYNGEE. This CDR3 comprises 14 residues. V lost 1 base, J lost 3 bases, and 7 bases lay in between. Written as DNA, the CDR3 is TGTGCCAGCAGCGTAACAGGATACACCGGGGAGCTGTTTTTT. Translation: CASSVTGYTGELFF. The full variable domain, in which reference TRBV9 and TRBJ2-2 provide the parts outside the CDR3, is DSGVTQTPKHLITATGQRVTLRCSPRSGDLSVYWYQQSLDQGLQFLIQYYNGEERAKGNILERFSAQQFPDLHSELNLSSLELGDSALYFCASSVTGYTGELFFGEGSRLTVL.

J is TRBJ1-1 and V is TRBV30; the D gene is possibly TRBD1 (6 bases). The CDR3 runs to 14 residues. Germline-derived CDR1 and CDR2 are GTSNPN and SVGIG (reference sequence). With 6 bases removed from V and 1 base from J, the gap between germline ends came to 15 bases. This CDR3 is CACLMDSKNTEAFF. The DNA of the CDR3 is TGTGCCTGTTTAATGGACAGTAAGAACACTGAAGCTTTCTTT.

The rearrangement links TRBV12-5 to TRBJ1-2; 8 bases fit TRBD1. The germline gives CDR1 LGHNT, CDR2 FRNRAP. V shed 6 bases and J 3 bases; nucleotides not matched to a gene: 12. This CDR3 spans 16 amino acids. The CDR3 loop reads CASGRTGRLIDYGYTF. CDR3 in DNA: TGTGCTAGTGGAAGGACAGGGAGACTTATCGACTATGGCTACACCTTC.

The genes are TRBV10-3 and TRBJ2-2; the D gene is possibly TRBD1 (5 bases). The CDR3 is 13 residues long. The germline V gene has CDR1 ENHRY and CDR2 SYGVKD. The V end was cut by 6 bases, the J end by 5 bases, with 10 bases between. CDR3 coding DNA: TGTGCCATCAGAGTAGGGGATACCGGGGAGCTGTTTTTT. Translation gives CAIRVGDTGELFF.

As regards this clone: Additional DNA sequences in this sample encode the identical CDR3. This chain uses TRBV19 with TRBJ2-5; 11 bases agree with TRBD2. This CDR3 spans 14 amino acids. Unmatched junction bases numbered 4, after V lost 5 bases and J lost 5 bases. Germline CDR1 LNHDA, CDR2 SQIVND (reference sequence). The CDR3 sequence is CASSPRLAGETQYF. For the CDR3, the DNA is TGTGCCAGTAGTCCCCGACTAGCGGGGGAGACCCAGTACTTC.

This chain joins TRBV10-3 and TRBJ2-5, with D perhaps matching TRBD1 (6 bases). CDR3 length: 12 amino acids. The V end was cut by 10 bases, the J end by 1 base, with 10 bases between. The V gene's germline CDR1 is ENHRY and CDR2 SYGVKD. The CDR3, as DNA: TGTGCCACCGGACAGACCCAAGAGACCCAGTACTTC. This sequence encodes CATGQTQETQYF.

The chain links TRBV5-1 to TRBJ1-2; D is undetermined. V shed 0 bases and J shed 8 bases, with 11 bases lying between them. Germline assignment: CDR1 SGHRS and CDR2 YFSETQ. This CDR3 region has 13 residues. DNA for the CDR3: TGCGCCAGCAGCTTGGCAGGTCTCAGCGGCTACACCTTC. It specifies CASSLAGLSGYTF.